Below, 16 T cell receptor beta chains from the same sample are listed, as sequenced in a study of CD8 T cells in ankylosing spondylitis. In TCRdb, the 5' RACE reads were re-called with MiXCR into one record per CDR3 protein. The sample carries about 140,000 distinct CDR3 sequences, more than 9.5% recorded once. Sequencing was done on a sample of blood, either unsorted or a sorted T cell fraction (not recorded which). The source of these receptors is a female donor with ankylosing spondylitis or in good health (not recorded which).

A word on this clonotype: This may be a read error, as it is one base from a much larger clone. The rearrangement uses TRBV20-1 and TRBJ1-2; D call uncertain. This CDR3 contains 12 residues. Per germline, CDR1 DFQATT and CDR2 SNEGSKA (reference sequence). CDR3 sequence (DNA): TGCAGTGCTGGACGGCCACTCTATAGCTACACCTTC. It is translated as CSAGRPLYSYTF.

In the case of this clonotype: One base away lies a much larger clone, so this may be a sequencing read error. This chain connects TRBV5-1 to TRBJ2-3; 7 nucleotides line up with TRBD2. Germline V CDR1 and CDR2: SGHRS, YFSETQ. This CDR3 spans 18 amino acids. Trimming took 4 bases from V and 0 from J; bases not matched to a gene: 14. CDR3: CASSRIPSGASSTDTQYF. The CDR3 DNA sequence: TGCGCCAGCAGCCGGATACCTAGCGGAGCTTCTAGCACAGATACGCAGTATTTT.

Ten or more counts support this clonotype. The chain recombines TRBV12-3 or TRBV12-4 with TRBJ2-1; TRBD1 might be the D (5 bases). Trimming took 6 bases from V and 0 from J, leaving 12 bases between them. The CDR3 spans 15 residues. CDR3 coding DNA: TGTGCCAGCAGCGCGACAGATTTCTCCTACAATGAGCAGTTCTTC. Protein sequence: CASSATDFSYNEQFF.

This clonotype has a count of ten or more. The rearrangement uses TRBV11-3 and TRBJ2-3; the D call may be TRBD1 or TRBD2 (5 bases each). Germline loops: CDR1 SGHNT, CDR2 YENEEA. The ends were cut back, 0 bases at V and 3 bases at J, with 10 bases in the middle. The CDR3 has 15 residues. This CDR3 reads CASSLEGRITDTQYF. CDR3 DNA: TGTGCCAGCAGCTTAGAGGGACGTATTACAGATACGCAGTATTTT.

Details on this clonotype: One base away lies a much larger clone, so this may be a sequencing read error. This CDR3 is missing its conserved last phenylalanine or tryptophan, likely due to a read error. The chain employs TRBV20-1 and TRBJ1-1, with 10 bases lining up with TRBD1. Unmatched junction bases numbered 3, after V lost 4 bases and J lost 1 base. The CDR3 is 14 residues long. The V gene's germline CDR1 is DFQATT and CDR2 SNEGSKA (reference sequence). CDR3 DNA: TGCAGTGCTACCGGGGACAGGGGGAACACTGAAGCTTTCTTA. Its protein product is CSATGDRGNTEAFL.

At least ten counts were recorded for this clonotype. This sequence joins TRBV3-1 and TRBJ2-4; D is ambiguous. Deletions cut 4 bases from V and 7 bases from J, with 17 bases between. CDR1 LGHDT and CDR2 YNNKEL come from the germline V gene (reference sequence). CDR3 size: 15 residues. DNA of the CDR3: TGTGCCAGCAGCCCCTGGGTAGGTAACCCGAACATTCAGTACTTC. Protein: CASSPWVGNPNIQYF.

This clonotype was picked up many times. The chain carries TRBV12-3 or TRBV12-4 and TRBJ1-5, with a possible D match to TRBD1 (5 bases). V was trimmed by 5 bases and J by 6 bases, leaving 8 bases between them. This CDR3 region has 12 residues. The CDR3 here is CASSRGIQPQHF. CDR3 nucleotide sequence: TGTGCCAGCAGTCGGGGGATTCAGCCCCAGCATTTT.

About this clonotype itself: Its ends do not fully match the called genes, so a read error is possible. This chain joins TRBV2 and TRBJ1-2; 7 bases are a match to TRBD1. The germline V gene encodes CDR1 SNHLY and CDR2 FYNNEI. There are 15 residues in the CDR3. This CDR3 reads CASKAGQEANYGDTF. As DNA, the CDR3 is TGTGCCAGCAAGGCTGGACAGGAAGCTAACTATGGCGACACCTTC.

This clonotype was seen at least ten times. CDR3 in amino acids: CASSFGDGQPQHF. For the CDR3, the DNA is TGCGCCAGCAGCTTCGGGGATGGCCAGCCCCAGCATTTT. The gene calls are TRBV5-1 and TRBJ1-5; D is undetermined. The CDR3 extends over 13 amino acids. CDR1 and CDR2 from the germline V gene are SGHRS and YFSETQ. V shed 2 bases and J shed 7 bases, with 10 bases lying between them. The whole variable domain, remainder taken from reference TRBV5-1 and TRBJ1-5, is KAGVTQTPRYLIKTRGQQVTLSCSPISGHRSVSWYQQTPGQGLQFLFEYFSETQRNKGNFPGRFSGRQFSNSRSEMNVSTLELGDSALYLCASSFGDGQPQHFGDGTRLSIL.

This clonotype occurred a few times. This sequence joins TRBV20-1 and TRBJ2-5, with D possibly being TRBD2 (6 bases). Between the trimmed V and J ends, which lost 6 bases and 0 bases, there was a span of 11 bases. The CDR3 is 13 residues long. Germline CDR1 DFQATT, CDR2 SNEGSKA (reference sequence). The CDR3 region is CSATTGDQETQYF. In DNA form, the CDR3 reads TGCAGTGCCACAACGGGGGACCAAGAGACCCAGTACTTC.

This clonotype was detected many times. The chain is built from TRBV10-3 and TRBJ1-1; D is undetermined. Germline loops: CDR1 ENHRY, CDR2 SYGVKD. Trimming cost V 2 bases and J 7 bases, with 2 bases left between them. The length of the CDR3 is 10 residues. The CDR3 is CAISEIEAFF. The CDR3 bases are TGTGCCATCAGTGAGATTGAAGCTTTCTTT.

At least ten counts were recorded for this clonotype. The V and J genes are TRBV25-1 and TRBJ1-1; D is ambiguous. CDR3 length: 14 residues. The germline CDR1 and CDR2 sequences are MGHDK and SYGVNS. Trimming removed 1 base from V and 1 base from J, with 7 bases in between. The CDR3 region has the DNA TGTGCCAGCAGTGAATGGGCCGAGAACACTGAAGCTTTCTTT. Residues: CASSEWAENTEAFF.

This clonotype has a count of ten or more. This rearrangement joins TRBV9 to TRBJ2-1, with TRBD2 as a possible D gene (5 bases). Trimming shortened V by 4 bases and J by 4 bases, and 15 bases separated the two germline ends. From germline, CDR1 is SGDLS and CDR2 YYNGEE. The CDR3 consists of 15 residues. CDR3 in DNA: TGTGCCAGCAGCCCCCCGTCTCGAGGGTACAATGAGCAGTTCTTC. This codes for CASSPPSRGYNEQFF.

V is TRBV6-6 and J is TRBJ2-7, with unresolved D. Germline loops: CDR1 MNHNY, CDR2 SVGAGI (reference sequence). Trimming stripped 5 bases from V and 3 bases from J, with 5 bases between. CDR3 length equals 11 residues. The CDR3 spells CASSRYYEQYF. The CDR3 coding sequence is TGTGCCAGCAGTAGATACTACGAGCAGTACTTC.

This clonotype occurred many times. The chain carries TRBV7-6 and TRBJ2-5; possible D gene TRBD1, 5 bases. The CDR3 runs to 13 residues. Per the germline V gene, CDR1 is SGHVS and CDR2 is FNYEAQ. V gave up 5 bases and J gave up 1 base, with 8 bases separating them. CDR3 coding DNA: TGTGCCAGCAGCAGGGGTCGCCAAGAGACCCAGTACTTC. Amino acids: CASSRGRQETQYF.

This clonotype was observed a handful of times. The chain links TRBV7-9 to TRBJ2-3; perhaps TRBD1 as D (8 bases). The ends were cut back, 0 bases at V and 7 bases at J, with 14 bases in the middle. The germline CDR1 and CDR2 sequences are SEHNR and FQNEAQ (reference sequence). The CDR3 runs to 15 residues. The CDR3 region is CASSLAGQGGNTQYF. The CDR3 DNA sequence: TGTGCCAGCAGCTTAGCTGGACAGGGAGGGAATACGCAGTATTTT.